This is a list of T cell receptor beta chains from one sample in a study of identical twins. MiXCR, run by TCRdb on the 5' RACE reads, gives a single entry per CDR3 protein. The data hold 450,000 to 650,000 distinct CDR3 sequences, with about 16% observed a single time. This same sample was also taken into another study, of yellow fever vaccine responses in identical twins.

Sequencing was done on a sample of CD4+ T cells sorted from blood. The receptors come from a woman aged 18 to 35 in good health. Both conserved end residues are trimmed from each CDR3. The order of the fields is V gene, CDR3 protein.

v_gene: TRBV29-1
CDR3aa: SVEVLAVADTQY

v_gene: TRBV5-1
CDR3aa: ASSYGTVSSTDTQY

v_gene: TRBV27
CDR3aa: ASSLSGGGKETQY

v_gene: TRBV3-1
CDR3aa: ASSQPDVGGKLF

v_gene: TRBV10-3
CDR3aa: AISESAVETNYGYT

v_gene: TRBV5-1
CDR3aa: ASSLTSGGAADTQY

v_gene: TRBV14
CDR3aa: ASSQGVGPQYGYT

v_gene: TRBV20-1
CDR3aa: SAREDRRNEQF

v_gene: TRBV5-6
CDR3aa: ASSLGTGGFEETQY

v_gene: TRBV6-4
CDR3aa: ASSQGSAGELF

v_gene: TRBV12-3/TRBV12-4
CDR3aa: ASRGGGEYNEQF

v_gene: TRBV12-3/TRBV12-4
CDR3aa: ASSRTTSGSPDTQY

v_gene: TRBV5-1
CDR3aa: ASSAVRTNTGELF

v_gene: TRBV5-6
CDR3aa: ASSLTLTNTGELF

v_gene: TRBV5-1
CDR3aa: ASSWTSGATGELF

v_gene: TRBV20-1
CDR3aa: SARDWRTGTYEQF

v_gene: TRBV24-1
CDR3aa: ATSDISGSSDTQY

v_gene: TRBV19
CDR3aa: ASSNMAGNTIY

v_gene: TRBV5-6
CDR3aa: ASSWGPGDTLSTDTQY

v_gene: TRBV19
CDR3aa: ASSWQGDNQPQH

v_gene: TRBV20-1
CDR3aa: SARITGQGATTGELF

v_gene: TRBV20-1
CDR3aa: SAQSGTSGRANWNEQF

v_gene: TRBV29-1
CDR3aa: SVDVRGLGYNEQF

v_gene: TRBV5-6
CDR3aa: ASTPVGRWDTEAF

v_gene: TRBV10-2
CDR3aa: ASTARLARETQY

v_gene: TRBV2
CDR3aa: ASSDGRKRGTDTQY

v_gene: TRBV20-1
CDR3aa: SAPRGFSSYNEQF

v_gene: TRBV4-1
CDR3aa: ASSHPPGLGHNEQF

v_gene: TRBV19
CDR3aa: ASSIVLGVNYEQY

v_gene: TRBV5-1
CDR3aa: ASSLGQQETQY

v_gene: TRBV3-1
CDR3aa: ASSQMTGQNIQY

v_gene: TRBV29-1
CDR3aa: SVRESGANVLT

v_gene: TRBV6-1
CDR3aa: AITAGQGNQPQH

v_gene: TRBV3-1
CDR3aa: ASSQEVTGELF

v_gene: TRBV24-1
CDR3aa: ATSDHNRDHNEQF

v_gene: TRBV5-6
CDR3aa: ASSFDWARVNEQF

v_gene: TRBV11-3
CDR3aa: ASSLTGTAISYEQY

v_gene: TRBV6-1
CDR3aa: ASRGQGISGANVLT

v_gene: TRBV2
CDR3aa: ASSDWGQY

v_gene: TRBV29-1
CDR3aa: SVEVLAEGPETQY

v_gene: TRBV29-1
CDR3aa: SVYHRDSREGANVLT

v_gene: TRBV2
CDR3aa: ASSEVDGTGIYNEQF

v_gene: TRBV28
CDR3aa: ASSFLDSRRAF

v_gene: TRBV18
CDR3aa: ASSPTSGRINEQF

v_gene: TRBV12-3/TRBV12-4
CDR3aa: ASSTSGMPTDTQY

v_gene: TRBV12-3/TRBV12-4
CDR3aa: ASRNGQGVYGYT

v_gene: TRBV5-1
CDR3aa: ASSLWPGQANNEQF

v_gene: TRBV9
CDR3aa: ASSSTGTGVSYEQY

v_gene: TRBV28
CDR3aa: ASTPAGYPGAGELF

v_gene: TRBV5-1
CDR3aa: ASSLVRGGQGGLH

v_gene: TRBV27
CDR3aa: ATTRVGLAFNEQF

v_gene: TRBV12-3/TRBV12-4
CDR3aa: ASSLRVQGGEKLF

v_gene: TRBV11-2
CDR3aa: ASSPSMFGGVLQETQY

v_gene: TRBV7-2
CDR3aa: ASSSTPSSRDNEQF

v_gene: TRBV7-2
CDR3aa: ASSPSGYYGYT

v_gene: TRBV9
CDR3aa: ASSVAGPGRRSDYGYT

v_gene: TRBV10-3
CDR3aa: AISTLAGGPLEETQY

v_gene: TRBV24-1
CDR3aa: ATSDLRYTGELF